The rows below give T cell receptor beta chains drawn from one sample of a study of T cell responses to AZD1222 COVID-19 vaccine. Here immunoSEQ multiplex PCR was the method, and the copy in TCRdb shows in-frame clones only, minus some. The repertoire has under 150,000 clones, around 93% of them found once; the top ten carry approximately 5%. Specimen: peripheral blood, collected on day 0 of AZD1222 vaccination. Source of these receptors: an adult in good health. Both conserved end residues are part of each CDR3. Fields, in order: D gene, J gene, clone size, V gene, CDR3 protein, CDR3 DNA. A D gene is named only where the DNA matches it firmly. The size entry is marked missing in some rows and otherwise reads once, few, many or a size class.

D gene: -; J gene: TRBJ2-1; clone size: -; V gene: TRBV6-2/TRBV6-3; CDR3 protein: CASSYSEGRSYNEQFF; CDR3 DNA: TGTGCCAGCAGTTACTCGGAGGGCCGCTCCTACAATGAGCAGTTCTTC
D gene: -; J gene: TRBJ2-2; clone size: -; V gene: TRBV9; CDR3 protein: CASKGQNTGELFF; CDR3 DNA: TGTGCCAGCAAGGGACAGAACACCGGGGAGCTGTTTTTT
D gene: -; J gene: TRBJ2-3; clone size: -; V gene: TRBV7-8; CDR3 protein: CASSWRDGSVLDTQYF; CDR3 DNA: TGTGCCAGCAGCTGGAGGGACGGTTCCGTGTTAGATACGCAGTATTTT
D gene: TRBD1; J gene: TRBJ2-1; clone size: -; V gene: TRBV19; CDR3 protein: CASTPGQTFSYNEQFF; CDR3 DNA: TGTGCCAGTACTCCGGGACAGACCTTCTCCTACAATGAGCAGTTCTTC
D gene: -; J gene: TRBJ2-5; clone size: -; V gene: TRBV18; CDR3 protein: CASSPKETQYF; CDR3 DNA: TGTGCCAGCTCACCGAAAGAGACCCAGTACTTC
D gene: -; J gene: TRBJ2-2; clone size: once; V gene: TRBV6-4; CDR3 protein: CASSEQGRTGELFF; CDR3 DNA: TGTGCCAGCAGTGAACAGGGACGCACCGGGGAGCTGTTTTTT
D gene: TRBD2; J gene: TRBJ2-5; clone size: -; V gene: TRBV7-9; CDR3 protein: CASSLYGGGAGARETQYF; CDR3 DNA: TGTGCCAGCAGCTTATATGGCGGGGGGGCCGGAGCCCGGGAGACCCAGTACTTC
D gene: TRBD1; J gene: TRBJ1-2; clone size: -; V gene: TRBV25-1; CDR3 protein: CATTGGGGYTF; CDR3 DNA: TGTGCCACCACAGGGGGGGGTGGCTACACCTTC
D gene: TRBD1; J gene: TRBJ1-5; clone size: -; V gene: TRBV29-1; CDR3 protein: CSVVAGGGNQPQHF; CDR3 DNA: TGCAGCGTTGTAGCAGGGGGGGGCAATCAGCCCCAGCATTTT
D gene: -; J gene: TRBJ1-1; clone size: -; V gene: TRBV5-4; CDR3 protein: CASSLGGGVNTEAFF; CDR3 DNA: TGTGCCAGCAGCTTGGGAGGGGGTGTGAACACTGAAGCTTTCTTT
D gene: -; J gene: TRBJ1-1; clone size: -; V gene: TRBV4-3; CDR3 protein: CASSQDGGGTEAFF; CDR3 DNA: TGCGCCAGCAGCCAAGATGGGGGGGGGACTGAAGCTTTCTTT
D gene: TRBD2; J gene: TRBJ2-7; clone size: -; V gene: TRBV6-2/TRBV6-3; CDR3 protein: CATSGGLAGVIGYEQYF; CDR3 DNA: TGTGCCACCAGCGGGGGACTAGCGGGAGTTATAGGTTACGAGCAGTACTTC
D gene: TRBD1; J gene: TRBJ2-5; clone size: -; V gene: TRBV29-1; CDR3 protein: CSVEGDRGAGTQYF; CDR3 DNA: TGCAGCGTTGAAGGGGACAGGGGTGCGGGGACCCAGTACTTC
D gene: TRBD1; J gene: TRBJ2-3; clone size: -; V gene: TRBV30; CDR3 protein: CAWSETGVTDTQYF; CDR3 DNA: TGTGCCTGGAGCGAGACAGGGGTGACAGATACGCAGTATTTT
D gene: TRBD2; J gene: TRBJ2-7; clone size: -; V gene: TRBV6-5; CDR3 protein: CASRLAGVNAQYF; CDR3 DNA: TGTGCCAGCAGACTAGCGGGAGTGAATGCGCAGTACTTC
D gene: -; J gene: TRBJ1-2; clone size: -; V gene: TRBV5-1; CDR3 protein: CASSLAIGQLFYGYTF; CDR3 DNA: TGCGCCAGCAGCTTGGCGATTGGACAGCTCTTCTATGGCTACACCTTC
D gene: -; J gene: TRBJ1-6; clone size: -; V gene: TRBV27; CDR3 protein: CASRLLPTNSPLHF; CDR3 DNA: TGTGCCAGCAGACTCCTCCCCACTAATTCACCCCTCCACTTT
D gene: -; J gene: TRBJ1-2; clone size: -; V gene: TRBV6-5; CDR3 protein: CASSYSIVQVYGYTF; CDR3 DNA: TGTGCCAGCAGTTACTCGATTGTACAGGTCTATGGCTACACCTTC
D gene: -; J gene: TRBJ1-3; clone size: -; V gene: TRBV28; CDR3 protein: CASSLGSTRRRNTIYF; CDR3 DNA: TGTGCCAGCAGTTTAGGTTCGACACGGAGGAGAAACACCATATATTTT
D gene: -; J gene: TRBJ1-1; clone size: -; V gene: TRBV6-1; CDR3 protein: CASSEAGRNEAFF; CDR3 DNA: TGTGCCAGCAGTGAAGCCGGACGAAATGAAGCTTTCTTT
D gene: TRBD1; J gene: TRBJ1-4; clone size: -; V gene: TRBV6-5; CDR3 protein: CASKGGTGGEKLFF; CDR3 DNA: TGTGCCAGCAAGGGAGGGACAGGGGGTGAAAAACTGTTTTTT
D gene: TRBD2; J gene: TRBJ2-1; clone size: -; V gene: TRBV9; CDR3 protein: CASSVVGGGTYNEQFF; CDR3 DNA: TGTGCCAGCAGCGTAGTGGGCGGGGGAACCTACAATGAGCAGTTCTTC
D gene: -; J gene: TRBJ2-3; clone size: -; V gene: TRBV11-1; CDR3 protein: CASKVGEGTDTQYF; CDR3 DNA: TGTGCCAGCAAGGTGGGAGAGGGAACAGATACGCAGTATTTT
D gene: TRBD2; J gene: TRBJ2-1; clone size: once; V gene: TRBV2; CDR3 protein: CASTLAGDEQFF; CDR3 DNA: TGTGCCAGCACCCTAGCGGGGGATGAGCAGTTCTTC
D gene: -; J gene: TRBJ1-6; clone size: -; V gene: TRBV4-1; CDR3 protein: CASSLDDQDSYNSPLHF; CDR3 DNA: TGCGCCAGCAGCCTGGACGACCAGGACTCCTATAATTCACCCCTCCACTTT
D gene: TRBD2; J gene: TRBJ2-7; clone size: -; V gene: TRBV20-1; CDR3 protein: CSAGGIYEQYF; CDR3 DNA: TGCAGTGCCGGGGGGATCTACGAGCAGTACTTC
D gene: -; J gene: TRBJ1-4; clone size: once; V gene: TRBV4-3; CDR3 protein: CASSQRTGLDGKLFF; CDR3 DNA: TGCGCCAGCAGCCAACGGACGGGACTGGATGGAAAACTGTTTTTT
D gene: TRBD1; J gene: TRBJ1-1; clone size: -; V gene: TRBV18; CDR3 protein: CASSPSTGGSSEAFF; CDR3 DNA: TGTGCCAGCTCACCTTCCACAGGGGGCTCTTCTGAAGCTTTCTTT
D gene: -; J gene: TRBJ2-7; clone size: -; V gene: TRBV4-2; CDR3 protein: CASSQDGTGWGEQYF; CDR3 DNA: TGTGCCAGCAGCCAAGACGGTACGGGATGGGGCGAGCAGTACTTC
D gene: TRBD1; J gene: TRBJ2-5; clone size: -; V gene: TRBV6-5; CDR3 protein: CASSRTGTGSETQYF; CDR3 DNA: TGTGCCAGCAGTAGAACCGGGACAGGGTCAGAGACCCAGTACTTC
D gene: TRBD2; J gene: TRBJ2-5; clone size: -; V gene: TRBV11-2; CDR3 protein: CASSQFAGEETQYF; CDR3 DNA: TGTGCCAGCAGCCAATTCGCGGGGGAGGAGACCCAGTACTTC
D gene: -; J gene: TRBJ2-6; clone size: -; V gene: TRBV5-1; CDR3 protein: CASSLVLRTEANVLTF; CDR3 DNA: TGCGCCAGCAGCTTGGTTTTACGGACAGAGGCCAACGTCCTGACTTTC
D gene: -; J gene: TRBJ2-7; clone size: -; V gene: TRBV9; CDR3 protein: CASSSGSLEGLGEQYF; CDR3 DNA: TGTGCCAGCAGCTCGGGATCACTCGAGGGATTAGGCGAGCAGTACTTC
D gene: TRBD2; J gene: TRBJ2-7; clone size: -; V gene: TRBV15; CDR3 protein: CATSRDTSWGGQYF; CDR3 DNA: TGTGCCACCAGCAGAGATACTAGCTGGGGGGGGCAGTACTTC
D gene: -; J gene: TRBJ1-1; clone size: -; V gene: TRBV7-2; CDR3 protein: CASSTGTPRAFF; CDR3 DNA: TGTGCCAGCAGCACGGGGACCCCTCGAGCTTTCTTT
D gene: -; J gene: TRBJ2-7; clone size: -; V gene: TRBV11-2; CDR3 protein: CASSFAGPLSYEQYF; CDR3 DNA: TGTGCCAGCAGCTTCGCAGGGCCCCTCTCTTACGAGCAGTACTTC
D gene: -; J gene: TRBJ2-7; clone size: few; V gene: TRBV5-1; CDR3 protein: CASSFGAGSYEQYF; CDR3 DNA: TGCGCCAGCAGCTTTGGAGCAGGGTCCTACGAGCAGTACTTC
D gene: -; J gene: TRBJ2-2; clone size: few; V gene: TRBV27; CDR3 protein: CASSPLRGKVGELFF; CDR3 DNA: TGTGCCAGCAGTCCCCTGCGAGGGAAAGTCGGGGAGCTGTTTTTT